This T cell receptor beta chain emerged from a study of cytomegalovirus exposure and HLA in healthy donors. The PCR had 60 Vbeta and 13 Jbeta primers. Repertoires were generated with immunoSEQ multiplex PCR, while TCRdb's copy carries only in-frame clones and drops some. This table has approximately 200,000 clones, about 83% appearing once. This CDR3 is 13 amino acids long. V shed 7 bases and J shed 5 bases, with 15 bases lying between them. Germline V CDR1 and CDR2: SGHKS, YYEKEE (reference sequence). A remark on this clone: Its antigen is unidentified.

Study results and limitations: TCR beta sequences reportedly predicted the HLA-A and HLA-B alleles of most subjects accurately. What a later analysis showed was that several of the most significant clusters appeared linked to common viral pathogens. The authors later found HLA-associated TCR beta chains more clonally expanded than equally common others.

This chain connects TRBV5-5 to TRBJ1-1; a weak D match, TRBD1 (6 bases). Sequenced sample: PBMCs. This receptor was taken from a girl aged 5-17 years in good health and CMV-seronegative. Here the CDR3 DNA reads TGTGCCAGCGGTTGGGGGCGCATGACTGAAGCTTTCTTT. This sequence encodes CASGWGRMTEAFF.